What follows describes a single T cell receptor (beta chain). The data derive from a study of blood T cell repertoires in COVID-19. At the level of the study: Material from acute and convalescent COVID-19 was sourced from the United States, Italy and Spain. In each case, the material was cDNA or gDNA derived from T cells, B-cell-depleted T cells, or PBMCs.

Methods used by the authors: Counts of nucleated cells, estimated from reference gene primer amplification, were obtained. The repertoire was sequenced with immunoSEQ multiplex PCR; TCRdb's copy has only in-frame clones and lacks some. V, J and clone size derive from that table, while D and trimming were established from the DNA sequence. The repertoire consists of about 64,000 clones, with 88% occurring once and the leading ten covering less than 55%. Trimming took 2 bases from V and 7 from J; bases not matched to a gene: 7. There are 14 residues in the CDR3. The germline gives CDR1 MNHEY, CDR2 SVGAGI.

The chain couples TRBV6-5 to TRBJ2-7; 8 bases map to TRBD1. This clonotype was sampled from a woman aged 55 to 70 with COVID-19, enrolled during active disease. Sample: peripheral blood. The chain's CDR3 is CASSYGQGAMEQYF. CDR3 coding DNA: TGTGCCAGCAGTTACGGGCAGGGGGCGATGGAGCAGTACTTC.